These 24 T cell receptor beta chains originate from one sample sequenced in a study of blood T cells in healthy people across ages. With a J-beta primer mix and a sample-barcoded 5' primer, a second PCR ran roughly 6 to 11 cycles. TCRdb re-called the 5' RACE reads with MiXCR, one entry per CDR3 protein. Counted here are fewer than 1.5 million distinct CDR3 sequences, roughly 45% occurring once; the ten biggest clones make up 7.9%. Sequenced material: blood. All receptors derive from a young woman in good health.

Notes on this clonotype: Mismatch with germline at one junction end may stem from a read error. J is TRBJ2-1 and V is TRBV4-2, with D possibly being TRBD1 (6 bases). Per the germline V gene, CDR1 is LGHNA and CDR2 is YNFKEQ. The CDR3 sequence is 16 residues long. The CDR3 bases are TGTGCCAGCAGCCAAGATCTAAGGGGGATATACAATGGGCAGTTCTTC. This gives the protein CASSQDLRGIYNGQFF.

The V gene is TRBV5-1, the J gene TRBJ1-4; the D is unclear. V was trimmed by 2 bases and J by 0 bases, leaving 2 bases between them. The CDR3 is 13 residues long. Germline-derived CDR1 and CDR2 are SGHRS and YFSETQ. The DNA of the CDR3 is TGCGCCAGCAGCTTCGCAACTAATGAAAAACTGTTTTTT. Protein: CASSFATNEKLFF.

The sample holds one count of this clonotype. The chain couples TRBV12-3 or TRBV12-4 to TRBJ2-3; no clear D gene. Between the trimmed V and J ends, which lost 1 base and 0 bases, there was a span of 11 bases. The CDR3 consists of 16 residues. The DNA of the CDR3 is TGTGCCAGCAGTTTAGTGGACGGCAGGAGCACAGATACGCAGTATTTT. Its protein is CASSLVDGRSTDTQYF.

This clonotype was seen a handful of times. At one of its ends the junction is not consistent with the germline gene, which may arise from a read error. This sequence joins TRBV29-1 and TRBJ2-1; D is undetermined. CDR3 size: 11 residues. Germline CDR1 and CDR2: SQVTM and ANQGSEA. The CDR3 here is CSGETYNEQFF. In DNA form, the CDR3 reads TGCAGCGGTGAAACTTACAATGAGCAGTTCTTC.

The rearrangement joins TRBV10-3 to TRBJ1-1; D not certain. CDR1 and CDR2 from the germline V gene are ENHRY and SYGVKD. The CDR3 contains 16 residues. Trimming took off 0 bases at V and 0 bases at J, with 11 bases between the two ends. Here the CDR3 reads CAISESRAPMNTEAFF. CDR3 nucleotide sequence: TGTGCCATCAGTGAGTCCCGGGCACCGATGAACACTGAAGCTTTCTTT.

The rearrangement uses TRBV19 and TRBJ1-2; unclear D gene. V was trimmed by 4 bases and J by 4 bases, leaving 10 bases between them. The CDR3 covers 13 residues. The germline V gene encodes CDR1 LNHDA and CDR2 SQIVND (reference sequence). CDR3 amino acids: CASSNPDGYGYTF. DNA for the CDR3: TGTGCCAGTAGTAACCCTGACGGCTATGGCTACACCTTC.

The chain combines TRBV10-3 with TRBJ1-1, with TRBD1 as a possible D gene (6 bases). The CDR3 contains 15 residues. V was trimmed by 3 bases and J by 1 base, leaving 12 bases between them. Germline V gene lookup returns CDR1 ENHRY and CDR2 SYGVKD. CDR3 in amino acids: CAISERTAQNTEAFF. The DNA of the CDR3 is TGTGCCATCAGTGAAAGGACAGCACAGAACACTGAAGCTTTCTTT.

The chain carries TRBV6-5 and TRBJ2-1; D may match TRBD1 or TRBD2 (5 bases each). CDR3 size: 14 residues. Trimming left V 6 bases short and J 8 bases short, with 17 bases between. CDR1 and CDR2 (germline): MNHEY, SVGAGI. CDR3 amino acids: CASSRGLSAYEQFF. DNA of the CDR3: TGTGCCAGCAGCCGGGGCCTGAGCGCCTATGAGCAGTTCTTC.

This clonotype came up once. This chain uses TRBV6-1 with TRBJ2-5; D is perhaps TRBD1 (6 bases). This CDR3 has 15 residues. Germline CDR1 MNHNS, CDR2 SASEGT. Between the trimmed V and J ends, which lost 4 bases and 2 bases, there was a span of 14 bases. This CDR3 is CASSVQGLPQETQYF. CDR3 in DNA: TGTGCCAGCAGTGTGCAGGGGTTACCTCAAGAGACCCAGTACTTC.

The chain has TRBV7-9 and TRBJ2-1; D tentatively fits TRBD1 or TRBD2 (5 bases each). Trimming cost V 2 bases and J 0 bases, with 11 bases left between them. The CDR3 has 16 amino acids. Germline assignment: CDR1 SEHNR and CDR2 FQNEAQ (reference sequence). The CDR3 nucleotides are TGTGCCAGCAGCTTAAGGGACCAAAGCTCCTACAATGAGCAGTTCTTC. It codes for CASSLRDQSSYNEQFF.

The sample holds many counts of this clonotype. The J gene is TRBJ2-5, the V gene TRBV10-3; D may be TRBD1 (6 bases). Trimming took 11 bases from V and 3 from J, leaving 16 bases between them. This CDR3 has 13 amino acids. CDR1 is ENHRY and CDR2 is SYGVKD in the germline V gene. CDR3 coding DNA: TGTGCCTCCCAGGTGCGGACAGAAGAGACCCAGTACTTC. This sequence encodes CASQVRTEETQYF.

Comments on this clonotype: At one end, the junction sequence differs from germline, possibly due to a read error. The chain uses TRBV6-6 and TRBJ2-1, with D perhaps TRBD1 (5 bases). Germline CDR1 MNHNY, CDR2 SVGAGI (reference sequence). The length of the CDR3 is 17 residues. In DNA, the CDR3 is TGTACCAGCAGTCCTACCCAAGGGCAGGGTGGCTACAATGAGCAGTTCTTC. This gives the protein CTSSPTQGQGGYNEQFF.

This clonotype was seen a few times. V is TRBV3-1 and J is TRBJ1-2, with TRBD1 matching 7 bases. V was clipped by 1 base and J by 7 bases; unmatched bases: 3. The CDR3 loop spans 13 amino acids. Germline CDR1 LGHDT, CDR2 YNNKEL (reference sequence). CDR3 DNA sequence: TGTGCCAGCAGCCAAGGACAGGGTCTTGGCTACACCTTC. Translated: CASSQGQGLGYTF.

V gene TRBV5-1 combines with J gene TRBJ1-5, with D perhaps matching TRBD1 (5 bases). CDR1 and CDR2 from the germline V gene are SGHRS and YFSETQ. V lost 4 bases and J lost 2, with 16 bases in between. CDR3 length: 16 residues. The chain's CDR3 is CASSPGHTGGNQPQHF. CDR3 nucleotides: TGCGCCAGCAGCCCCGGACACACGGGAGGCAATCAGCCCCAGCATTTT.

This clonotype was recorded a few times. Written as DNA, the CDR3 is TGCAGCGTTGGCCAACTAGACTACGAGCAGTACTTC. Translated: CSVGQLDYEQYF. The rearrangement joins TRBV29-1 to TRBJ2-7; TRBD2 might be the D (5 bases). This CDR3 spans 12 amino acids. With 4 bases removed from V and 3 bases from J, the gap between germline ends came to 10 bases. Germline V gives CDR1 SQVTM, CDR2 ANQGSEA.

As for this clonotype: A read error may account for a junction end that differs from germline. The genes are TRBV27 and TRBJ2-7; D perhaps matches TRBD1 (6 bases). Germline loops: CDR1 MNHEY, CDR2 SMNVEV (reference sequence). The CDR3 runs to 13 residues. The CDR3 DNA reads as TGTGCCAGCAGTTTAGGGACAACCTACAAGCAGTACTTC. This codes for CASSLGTTYKQYF.

The CDR3 here is CSARDLLAGGYNEQFF. CDR3 in DNA: TGCAGTGCTAGAGATCTTCTAGCGGGAGGCTACAATGAGCAGTTCTTC. The genes are TRBV20-1 and TRBJ2-1; 11 bases align to TRBD2. The trim removed 0 bases at V and 3 bases at J, leaving 4 bases unmatched. The CDR3 has 16 amino acids. In germline, CDR1 is DFQATT, CDR2 SNEGSKA (reference sequence).

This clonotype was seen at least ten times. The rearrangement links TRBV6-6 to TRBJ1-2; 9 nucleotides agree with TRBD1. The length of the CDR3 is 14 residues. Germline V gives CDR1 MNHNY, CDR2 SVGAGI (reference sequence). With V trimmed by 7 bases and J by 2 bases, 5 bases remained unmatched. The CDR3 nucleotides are TGTGCCAGCACCCCCGGACAGGGGAACTATGGCTACACCTTC. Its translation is CASTPGQGNYGYTF.

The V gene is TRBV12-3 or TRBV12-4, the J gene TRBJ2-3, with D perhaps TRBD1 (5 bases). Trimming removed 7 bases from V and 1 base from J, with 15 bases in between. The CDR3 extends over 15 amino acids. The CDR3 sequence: CASNHLGVGTDTQYF. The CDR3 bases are TGTGCCAGCAACCACCTAGGGGTGGGCACAGATACGCAGTATTTT.

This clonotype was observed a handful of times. CDR3 protein: CSARTGGGYEQYF. The DNA of the CDR3 is TGCAGTGCTAGAACAGGGGGGGGCTACGAGCAGTACTTC. V and J are TRBV20-1 and TRBJ2-7, with D possibly TRBD1 on 8 matching bases. The V end was cut by 2 bases, the J end by 3 bases, with 11 bases between. The CDR3 length is 13 residues. Germline V gene lookup returns CDR1 DFQATT and CDR2 SNEGSKA (reference sequence).

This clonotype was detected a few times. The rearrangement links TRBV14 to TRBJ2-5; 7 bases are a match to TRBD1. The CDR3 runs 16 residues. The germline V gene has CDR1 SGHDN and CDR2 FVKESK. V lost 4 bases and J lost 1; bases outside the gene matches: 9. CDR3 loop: CASSRNSGTAQETQYF. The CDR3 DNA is TGTGCCAGCAGCCGCAACTCCGGGACAGCCCAAGAGACCCAGTACTTC.

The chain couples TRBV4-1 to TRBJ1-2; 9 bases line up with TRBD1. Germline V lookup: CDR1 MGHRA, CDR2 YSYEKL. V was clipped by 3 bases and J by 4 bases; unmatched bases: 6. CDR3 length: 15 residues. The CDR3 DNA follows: TGCGCCAGCAGCCACCTAGGACAGGGGCCCTATGGCTACACCTTC. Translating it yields CASSHLGQGPYGYTF.

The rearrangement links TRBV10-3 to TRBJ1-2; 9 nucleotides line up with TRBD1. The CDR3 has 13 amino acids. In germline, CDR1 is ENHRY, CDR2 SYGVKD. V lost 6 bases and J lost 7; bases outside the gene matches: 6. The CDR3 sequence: CAISADRGGGYTF. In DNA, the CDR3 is TGTGCCATCAGCGCGGACAGGGGAGGTGGCTACACCTTC.

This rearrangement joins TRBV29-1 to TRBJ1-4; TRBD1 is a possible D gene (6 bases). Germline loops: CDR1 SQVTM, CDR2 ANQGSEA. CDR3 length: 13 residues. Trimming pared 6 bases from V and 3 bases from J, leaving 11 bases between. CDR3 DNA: TGCAGCGTCAGGACAGCGCCTAATGAAAAACTGTTTTTT. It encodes CSVRTAPNEKLFF.